Below, one TCR beta chain is given with its context. Its antigen is unknown. No base qualities exist here, and no much larger clone lies one base off it. This specimen belongs to a study of T cell changes during pregnancy in multiple sclerosis (dated by TCRdb to between 2018 and 2021). General notes on the study: The study looked at changes in the T cell repertoire across pregnancy in women with multiple sclerosis.

V and J are truncated by 4 bases and 8 bases respectively, leaving an intervening sequence of 22 bases. From the cysteine through the phenylalanine, the CDR3 covers 16 amino acids. Only the CDR3 part of the read is kept: 48 bases, read in frame from the first base. The CDR1 and CDR2 encoded by the germline V gene are SGHRS and YFSETQ. Libraries were made using the immunoSEQ multiplex PCR assay. The table comes from immuneACCESS by way of TCRdb, which keeps in-frame sequences with V and J called. Part of the clones is missing from these tables; in studies checked, under half for an unresolved V gene and the rest for unknown reasons. The sample table records fewer than 95,000 clones; 90% to 95% of these occur just once. Together, the top ten hold 4.3% of the sample.

The TCR comes from a female donor with multiple sclerosis, enrolled in a pregnancy study. Here the chain combines TRBV5-1 and TRBJ2-1; TRBD2 might be the D gene, on 7 matching bases. Sequencing was performed on peripheral blood, taken in the first trimester of pregnancy. This receptor has the CDR3 CASSPEGGATSHEQFF. The DNA sequence is as follows: TGCGCCAGCAGCCCAGAAGGGGGGGCCACGTCCCATGAGCAGTTCTTC. Reference TRBV5-1 and TRBJ2-1 genes cover what lies past the CDR3, so the full variable domain is KAGVTQTPRYLIKTRGQQVTLSCSPISGHRSVSWYQQTPGQGLQFLFEYFSETQRNKGNFPGRFSGRQFSNSRSEMNVSTLELGDSALYLCASSPEGGATSHEQFFGPGTRLTVL.